The source of this TCR beta chain is a study of PD-L1 blockade in urothelial cancer. Whole-study context: Prior exposure to chemotherapy in patients amounted to 0 to 3 regimens received. Blood-derived samples held a median about 150,000 T cells.

Only in-frame clones appear in the TCRdb table, and some are missing; sequencing was by immunoSEQ multiplex PCR. The sample lists 50,000 or so clones, approximately 86% occurring once. Regarding this clone: Other nucleotide sequences from this sample produce the same CDR3.

This sample's time point: peripheral blood 6 weeks after treatment start. The TCR originated in a man aged 55 to 69 with urothelial cancer. The sequenced sample was PBMCs, obtained around atezolizumab (anti-PD-L1) treatment.

The chain's CDR3 is CASSERQGTEAFF. As DNA, the CDR3 is TGTGCCAGCAGTGAACGACAGGGCACTGAAGCTTTCTTT. J is TRBJ1-1 and V is TRBV6-1; TRBD1 aligns across 7 bases. The CDR3 is 13 amino acids. Germline-derived CDR1 and CDR2 are MNHNS and SASEGT. V shed 2 bases and J 4 bases; nucleotides not matched to a gene: 1.